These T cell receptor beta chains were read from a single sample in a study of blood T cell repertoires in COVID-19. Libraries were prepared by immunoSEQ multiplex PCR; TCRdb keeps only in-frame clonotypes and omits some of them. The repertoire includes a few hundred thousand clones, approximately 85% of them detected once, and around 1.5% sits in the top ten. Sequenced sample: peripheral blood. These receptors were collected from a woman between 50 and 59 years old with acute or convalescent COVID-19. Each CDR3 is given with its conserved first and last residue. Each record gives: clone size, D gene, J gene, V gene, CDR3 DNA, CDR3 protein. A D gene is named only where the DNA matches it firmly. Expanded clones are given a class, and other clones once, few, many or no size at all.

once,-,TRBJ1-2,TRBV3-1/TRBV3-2,TGTGCCAGCAGCCAAGATCCCTCAGGGATGGGCTACACCTTC,CASSQDPSGMGYTF
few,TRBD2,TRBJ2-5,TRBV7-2,TGTGCCAGCAGCTCCCTCGGGACATTCGGGACTAGGCAGGAGACCCAGTACTTC,CASSSLGTFGTRQETQYF
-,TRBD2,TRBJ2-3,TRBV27,TGTGCCAGCAGGGCAGCGGGACCGTTATCAGATACGCAGTATTTT,CASRAAGPLSDTQYF
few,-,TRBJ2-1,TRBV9,TGTGCCAGCAGCGTAGCCGTCAGCTCCTACAATGAGCAGTTCTTC,CASSVAVSSYNEQFF
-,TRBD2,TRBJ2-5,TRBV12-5,TGTGCCCTCCTCCCGGGACTACCAATGGAGACCCAGTACTTC,CALLPGLPMETQYF
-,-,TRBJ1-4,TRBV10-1,TGCGCCAGCAGTGAACCCCCTCCGGAGGCAGCTAATGAAAAACTGTTTTTT,CASSEPPPEAANEKLFF
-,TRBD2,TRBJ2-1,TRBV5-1,TGCGCCAGCAGTCCGACCCCTACCGGGGGGGAGCAGTTCTTC,CASSPTPTGGEQFF
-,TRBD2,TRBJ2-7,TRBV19,TGTGCCAGTAGTAGACTAGCTAATTTCTACGAGCAGTACTTC,CASSRLANFYEQYF
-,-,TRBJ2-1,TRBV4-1,TGCGCCAGCAGCCAAGAAATCGGCCGGGACTCACGCTACAATGAGCAGTTCTTC,CASSQEIGRDSRYNEQFF
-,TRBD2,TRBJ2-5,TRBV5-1,TGCGCCAGCAGCTTAAAGGTAGCGGGAGCTCCCGGGCGGGAGACCCAGTACTTC,CASSLKVAGAPGRETQYF
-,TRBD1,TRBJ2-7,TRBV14,TGTGCCAGCAGCCAAGGGACAGGGGCCTACGAGCAGTACTTC,CASSQGTGAYEQYF
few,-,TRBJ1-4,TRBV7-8,TGTGCCAGCAGCCGGCGGTGGGGGGATGAAAAACTGTTTTTT,CASSRRWGDEKLFF
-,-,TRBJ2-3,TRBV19,TGTGCCAGTAGTATTAGGGGGAGCGCAGATACGCAGTATTTT,CASSIRGSADTQYF
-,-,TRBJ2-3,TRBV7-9,TGTGCCAGCAGCTCGCAGAACACAGATACGCAGTATTTT,CASSSQNTDTQYF
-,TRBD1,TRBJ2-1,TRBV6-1,TGTGCCAGCAGTGGTTTGGGGACAGCTAAAGGGAATGAGCAGTTCTTC,CASSGLGTAKGNEQFF
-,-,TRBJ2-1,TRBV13,TGTGCCAGCAGCTTAGGCTATGGGCAGGGCCCCTACAATGAGCAGTTCTTC,CASSLGYGQGPYNEQFF
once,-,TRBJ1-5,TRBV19,TGTGCCAGTAGTATTATAGAGGATCAGCCCCAGCATTTT,CASSIIEDQPQHF
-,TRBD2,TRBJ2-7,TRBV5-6,TGTGCCAGCAGCGGTACTAGCGGACCAACCTACGAGCAGTACTTC,CASSGTSGPTYEQYF
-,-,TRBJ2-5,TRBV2,TGTGCCAGCAGTCAAGGGGGGGTCCGAGAGACCCAGTACTTC,CASSQGGVRETQYF
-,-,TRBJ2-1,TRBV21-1,TGTGCCAGCACGCTGATGGGGCGTGTTGAGCAGTTCTTC,CASTLMGRVEQFF
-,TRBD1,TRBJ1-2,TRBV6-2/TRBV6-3,TGTGCCAGCAGTTACGGACAGGCGAACTATGGCTACACCTTC,CASSYGQANYGYTF
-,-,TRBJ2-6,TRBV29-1,TGCAGCGTTGAGTTCCAGGCGAGCTCTGGGGCCAACGTCCTGACTTTC,CSVEFQASSGANVLTF
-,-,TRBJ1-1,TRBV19,TGTGCCAGTAGTAGGAGAGGGAACACTGAAGCTTTCTTT,CASSRRGNTEAFF
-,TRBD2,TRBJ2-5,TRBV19,TGTGCCAGTAGTATGGGACTAGCGGGAGTCACGGAGACCCAGTACTTC,CASSMGLAGVTETQYF
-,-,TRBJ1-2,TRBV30,TGTGCCTGGAGCCTCGGAGAACTCTATGGCTACACCTTC,CAWSLGELYGYTF
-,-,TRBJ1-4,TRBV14,TGTGCCAGCAGCTACGGGCCGGGGGAAAAACTGTTTTTT,CASSYGPGEKLFF
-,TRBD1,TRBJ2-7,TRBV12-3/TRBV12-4,TGTGCCAGCAGTTTCGGGACAGACTACGAGCAGTACTTC,CASSFGTDYEQYF
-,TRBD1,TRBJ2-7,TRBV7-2,TGTGCCAGCAGCCCGGGGACAGGGCCGTACGAGCAGTACTTC,CASSPGTGPYEQYF
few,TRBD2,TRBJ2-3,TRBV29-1,TGCAGCGCCGCGGGGGGTTCCACAGATACGCAGTATTTT,CSAAGGSTDTQYF
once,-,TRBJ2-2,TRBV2,TGTGCCAGCACCAAAGACAGGAACACCGGGGAGCTGTTTTTT,CASTKDRNTGELFF
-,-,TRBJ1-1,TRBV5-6,TGTGCCAGCAGCGGTACCCAGGGCCTGAACACTGAAGCTTTCTTT,CASSGTQGLNTEAFF
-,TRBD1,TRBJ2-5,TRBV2,TGTGCCAGCAGCCAGGACAGGGGGCAGGAGACCCAGTACTTC,CASSQDRGQETQYF
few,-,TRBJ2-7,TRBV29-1,TGCAGCGTTGGTGCGGGTACCTACGAGCAGTACTTC,CSVGAGTYEQYF
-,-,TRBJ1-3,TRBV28,TGTGCCAGCAGCTCAATAGGTCCGGCCAGGACCATATATTTT,CASSSIGPARTIYF
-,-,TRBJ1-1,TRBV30,TGTGCCCGCACTCGGGGGGCCGAAGCTTTCTTT,CARTRGAEAFF
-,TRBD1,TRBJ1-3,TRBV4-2,TGTGCCAGCAGCCAAGATTTCCGACAGGGGCGAAACACCATATATTTT,CASSQDFRQGRNTIYF
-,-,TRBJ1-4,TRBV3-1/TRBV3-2,TGTGCCAGTCTGGCAGGGTCTGGTGAAAAACTGTTTTTT,CASLAGSGEKLFF
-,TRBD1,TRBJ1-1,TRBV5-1,TGCGCCAGTTACAGGGGGGTGAACACTGAAGCTTTCTTT,CASYRGVNTEAFF
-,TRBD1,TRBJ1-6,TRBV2,TGTGCCAGCAACTTAAGTTTCCGGGACAGGGAAATCCCCCTCCACTTT,CASNLSFRDREIPLHF
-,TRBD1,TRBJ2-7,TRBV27,TGTGCCAGCAGTTTCCAGGACAGGGTTGCCTACGAGCAGTACTTC,CASSFQDRVAYEQYF
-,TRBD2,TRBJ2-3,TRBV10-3,TGTGCCATCAGTGGTAAGGGGACTAGCGGAGATTATACGCAGTATTTT,CAISGKGTSGDYTQYF
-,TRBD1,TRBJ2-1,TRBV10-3,TGTGCCTCAGCTGGGCTCTCGGGACAGAGAATCAATGAGCAGTTCTTC,CASAGLSGQRINEQFF